This T cell receptor beta chain originates from a study of blood T cell repertoires in COVID-19. At the level of the study: The study drew acute and convalescent COVID-19 samples from the United States, Italy and Spain. Sources were T cells, B-cell-depleted T cells, or PBMCs; the material itself was cDNA or gDNA.

The authors' processing: Amplification of reference gene primers was used by the study to estimate nucleated cell counts. The assay was immunoSEQ multiplex PCR, and TCRdb's table has in-frame clones only and misses some. V and J calls and clone size are given by that table; D and trimming were obtained from the DNA. Of 120,000 or so clones detected, just under 85% appear once; the ten largest clones hold about a sixth. The clonotype originates from a woman aged 50 to 65 with acute or convalescent COVID-19. Sequenced input: peripheral blood.

CDR3 sequence reads: CASTLGTGKNYGYTF. The CDR3 coding sequence is TGTGCCAGCACCCTCGGGACAGGGAAGAACTATGGCTACACCTTC. The V call is TRBV6-5, the J call TRBJ1-2; the match to TRBD1 covers 9 bases. The CDR3 length is 15 residues. V was pared by 7 bases and J by 2 bases, with 8 bases of the junction left unmatched. Germline values: CDR1 MNHEY, CDR2 SVGAGI.